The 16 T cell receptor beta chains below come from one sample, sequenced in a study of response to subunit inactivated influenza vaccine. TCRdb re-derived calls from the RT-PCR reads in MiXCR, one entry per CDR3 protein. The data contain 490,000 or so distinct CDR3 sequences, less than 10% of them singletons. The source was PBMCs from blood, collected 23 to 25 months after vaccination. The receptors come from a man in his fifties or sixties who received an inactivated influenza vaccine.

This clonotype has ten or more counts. CDR3: CSASPAGAREQYF. The CDR3 DNA is TGCAGTGCTAGTCCAGCGGGAGCTCGTGAGCAGTACTTC. The V call is TRBV20-1, the J call TRBJ2-7, with 8 positions matching TRBD2. V was clipped by 3 bases and J by 7 bases; unmatched bases: 8. The CDR3 loop spans 13 amino acids. Per the germline V gene, CDR1 is DFQATT and CDR2 is SNEGSKA (reference sequence).

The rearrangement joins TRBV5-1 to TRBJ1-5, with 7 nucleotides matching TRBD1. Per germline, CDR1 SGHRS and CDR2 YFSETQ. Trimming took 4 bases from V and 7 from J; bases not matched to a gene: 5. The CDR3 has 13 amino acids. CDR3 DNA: TGCGCCAGCAGCATCGACAGGGCGCAGCCCCAGCATTTT. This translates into CASSIDRAQPQHF.

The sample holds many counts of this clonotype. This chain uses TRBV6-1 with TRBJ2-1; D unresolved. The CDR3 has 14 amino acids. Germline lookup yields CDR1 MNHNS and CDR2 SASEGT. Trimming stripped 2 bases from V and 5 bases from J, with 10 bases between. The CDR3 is CASSELGKNNEQFF. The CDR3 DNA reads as TGTGCCAGCAGTGAATTAGGGAAGAACAATGAGCAGTTCTTC.

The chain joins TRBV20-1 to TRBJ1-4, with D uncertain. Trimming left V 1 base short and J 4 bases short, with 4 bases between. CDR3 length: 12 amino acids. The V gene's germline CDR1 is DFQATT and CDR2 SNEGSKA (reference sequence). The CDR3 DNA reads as TGCAGTGCTAGAGGGAGTAATGAAAAACTGTTTTTT. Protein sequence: CSARGSNEKLFF.

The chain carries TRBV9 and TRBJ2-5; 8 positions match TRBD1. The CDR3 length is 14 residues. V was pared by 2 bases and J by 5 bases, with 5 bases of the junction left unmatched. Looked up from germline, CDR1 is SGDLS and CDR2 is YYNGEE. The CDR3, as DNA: TGTGCCAGCAGCGTCGGGACAGGCCGGGAGACCCAGTACTTC. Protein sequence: CASSVGTGRETQYF.

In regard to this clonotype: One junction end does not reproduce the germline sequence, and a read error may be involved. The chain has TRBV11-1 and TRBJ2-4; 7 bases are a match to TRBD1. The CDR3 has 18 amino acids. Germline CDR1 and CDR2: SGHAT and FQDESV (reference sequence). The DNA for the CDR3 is TGTGCCAGCAGCCCAGGCGTGGTTGAGGGGGCGGGCAAAAATATTCAGTACTTC. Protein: CASSPGVVEGAGKNIQYF.

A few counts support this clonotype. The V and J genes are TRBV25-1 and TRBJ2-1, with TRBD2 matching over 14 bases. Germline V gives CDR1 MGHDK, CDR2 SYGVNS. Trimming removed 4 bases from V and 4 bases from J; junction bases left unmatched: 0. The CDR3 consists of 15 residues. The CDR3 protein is CASSGLAGGYNEQFF. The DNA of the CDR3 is TGTGCCAGCAGTGGACTAGCGGGAGGGTACAATGAGCAGTTCTTC.

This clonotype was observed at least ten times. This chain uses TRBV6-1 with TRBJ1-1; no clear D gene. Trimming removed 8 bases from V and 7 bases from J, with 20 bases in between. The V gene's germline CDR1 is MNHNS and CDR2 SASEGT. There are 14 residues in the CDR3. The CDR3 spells CASAVQFPRSEAFF. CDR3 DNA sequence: TGTGCCAGCGCCGTACAGTTCCCCCGTAGTGAAGCTTTCTTT.

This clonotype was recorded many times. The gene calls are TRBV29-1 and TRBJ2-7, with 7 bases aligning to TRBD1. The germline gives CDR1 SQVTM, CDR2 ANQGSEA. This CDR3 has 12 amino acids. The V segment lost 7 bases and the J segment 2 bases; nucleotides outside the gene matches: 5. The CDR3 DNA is TGCAGCGCCACGACAGGGCCCTACGAGCAGTACTTC. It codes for CSATTGPYEQYF.

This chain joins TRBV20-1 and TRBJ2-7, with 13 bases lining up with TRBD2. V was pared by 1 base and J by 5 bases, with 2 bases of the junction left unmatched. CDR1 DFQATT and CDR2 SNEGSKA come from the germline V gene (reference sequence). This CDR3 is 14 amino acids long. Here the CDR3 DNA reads TGCAGTGCTAGAGCGGGACTAGCGGGACACGAGCAGTACTTC. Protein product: CSARAGLAGHEQYF.

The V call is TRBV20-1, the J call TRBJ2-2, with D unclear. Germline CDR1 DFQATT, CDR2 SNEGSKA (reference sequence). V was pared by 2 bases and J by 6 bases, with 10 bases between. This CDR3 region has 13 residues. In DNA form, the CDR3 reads TGCAGTGCTAGAAGACTTAGGGCCGGGGAGCTGTTTTTT. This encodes CSARRLRAGELFF.

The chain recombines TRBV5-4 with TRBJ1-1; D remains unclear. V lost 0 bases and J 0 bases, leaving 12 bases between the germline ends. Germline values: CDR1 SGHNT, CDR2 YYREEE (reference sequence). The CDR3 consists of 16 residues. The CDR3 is CASSLVVGRMNTEAFF. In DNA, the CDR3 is TGTGCCAGCAGCTTGGTCGTCGGCAGAATGAACACTGAAGCTTTCTTT. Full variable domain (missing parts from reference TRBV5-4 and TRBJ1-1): ETGVTQSPTHLIKTRGQQVTLRCSSQSGHNTVSWYQQALGQGPQFIFQYYREEENGRGNFPPRFSGLQFPNYSSELNVNALELDDSALYLCASSLVVGRMNTEAFFGQGTRLTVV.

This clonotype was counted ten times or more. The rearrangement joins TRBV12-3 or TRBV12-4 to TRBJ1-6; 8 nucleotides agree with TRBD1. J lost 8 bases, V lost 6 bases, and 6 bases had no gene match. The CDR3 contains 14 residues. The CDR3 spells CASSIGQGYSPLHF. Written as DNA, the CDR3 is TGTGCCAGCAGCATAGGACAGGGCTATTCACCCCTCCACTTT.

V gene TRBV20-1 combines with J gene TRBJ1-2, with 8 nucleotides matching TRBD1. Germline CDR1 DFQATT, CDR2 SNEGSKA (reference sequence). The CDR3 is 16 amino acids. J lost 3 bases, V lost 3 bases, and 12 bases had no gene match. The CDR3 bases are TGCAGTGCTAGTTTTAGCAGGGGGCCGTGGGACTATGGCTACACCTTC. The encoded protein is CSASFSRGPWDYGYTF.

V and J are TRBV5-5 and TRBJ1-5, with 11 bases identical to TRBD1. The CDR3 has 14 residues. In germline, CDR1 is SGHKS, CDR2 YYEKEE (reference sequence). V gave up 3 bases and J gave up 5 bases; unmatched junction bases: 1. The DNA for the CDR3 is TGTGCCAGCAGCTGGGACAGGGGGGATCAGCCCCAGCATTTT. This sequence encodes CASSWDRGDQPQHF. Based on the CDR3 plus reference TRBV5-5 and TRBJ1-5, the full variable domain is DAGVTQSPTHLIKTRGQQVTLRCSPISGHKSVSWYQQVLGQGPQFIFQYYEKEERGRGNFPDRFSARQFPNYSSELNVNALLLGDSALYLCASSWDRGDQPQHFGDGTRLSIL.

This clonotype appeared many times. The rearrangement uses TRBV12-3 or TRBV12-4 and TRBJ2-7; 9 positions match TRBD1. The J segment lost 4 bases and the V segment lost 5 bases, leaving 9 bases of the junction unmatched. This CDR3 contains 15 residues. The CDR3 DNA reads TGTGCCAGCAGTCCCCCGACAGGGGGGAGGTACGAGCAGTACTTC. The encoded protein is CASSPPTGGRYEQYF.